The rows below give T cell receptor beta chains drawn from one sample of a study of blood T cell repertoires in COVID-19. Profiled with immunoSEQ multiplex PCR; TCRdb holds only in-frame clones, not every one. The table lists around 200,000 clones, around 84% of them singletons. The material sequenced was peripheral blood. All receptors derive from a woman of 80 years or more with active or convalescent COVID-19. CDR3s include the opening cysteine and the closing phenylalanine or tryptophan. Each record gives: CDR3 length, V gene, D gene, J gene, clone size, CDR3 protein, CDR3 DNA. The D gene is left open where the match is weak. Some rows have no size entry. The others give once, few or many, or a class for an expanded clone.

14,TRBV5-1,TRBD1,TRBJ1-2,NA,CASSVIQGDYGYTF,TGCGCCAGCAGCGTGATCCAGGGGGACTATGGCTACACCTTC
12,TRBV2,TRBD2,TRBJ2-5,NA,CASSTSGETQYF,TGTGCCAGCAGTACTAGCGGGGAGACCCAGTACTTC
13,TRBV10-3,NA,TRBJ1-4,NA,CAIRGPPQEKLFF,TGTGCCATCCGAGGGCCCCCTCAGGAAAAACTGTTTTTT
13,TRBV5-4,NA,TRBJ1-3,NA,CASSLSGGNTIYF,TGTGCCAGCAGCTTGTCGGGAGGAAACACCATATATTTT
16,TRBV6-6,TRBD2,TRBJ2-7,NA,CASSYTQREGRAGQYF,TGTGCCAGCAGTTACACCCAGCGGGAGGGCCGCGCAGGGCAGTACTTC
16,TRBV11-3,NA,TRBJ2-1,once,CASSAFDRLSYNEQFF,TGTGCCAGCAGCGCCTTCGACAGGCTATCCTACAATGAGCAGTTCTTC
13,TRBV19,TRBD1,TRBJ2-7,NA,CASAGQGNYEQYF,TGTGCCAGTGCGGGACAGGGGAACTACGAGCAGTACTTC
14,TRBV7-2,NA,TRBJ2-7,NA,CASRNDRNTYEQYF,TGTGCCAGCAGGAACGACAGGAACACCTACGAGCAGTACTTC
12,TRBV19,NA,TRBJ1-2,few,CASTNREDGYTF,TGTGCCAGTACTAACCGGGAAGATGGCTACACCTTC
14,TRBV7-2,TRBD1,TRBJ2-1,NA,CASSLRQGENEQFF,TGTGCCAGCAGCTTACGACAGGGGGAGAATGAGCAGTTCTTC
17,TRBV3-1/TRBV3-2,NA,TRBJ2-3,NA,CASSQAAGRGATDTQYF,TGTGCCAGCAGCCAAGCGGCAGGCAGGGGGGCGACAGATACGCAGTATTTT
16,TRBV9,TRBD2,TRBJ2-1,NA,CASSVAGTSGGGEQFF,TGTGCCAGCAGCGTAGCAGGGACTAGCGGGGGGGGTGAGCAGTTCTTC
14,TRBV29-1,NA,TRBJ2-3,NA,CSVERTGRADTQYF,TGCAGCGTTGAACGGACAGGGAGGGCAGATACGCAGTATTTT
14,TRBV7-2,TRBD1,TRBJ2-5,few,CASSRTGVQETQYF,TGTGCCAGCAGCCGTACAGGGGTCCAAGAGACCCAGTACTTC
16,TRBV18,TRBD1,TRBJ1-1,NA,CASSLTGTGGLTEAFF,TGTGCCAGCTCACTGACGGGGACAGGGGGATTGACTGAAGCTTTCTTT
12,TRBV18,NA,TRBJ1-1,NA,CASSSGSPEAFF,TGTGCCAGCTCATCAGGTTCACCTGAAGCTTTCTTT